This T cell receptor (beta chain) was sequenced during a study of tissue T cells after allogeneic stem cell transplantation. Sequencing was performed with immunoSEQ multiplex PCR; in TCRdb, only in-frame clones are kept and a portion is missing. The data contain nearly 10,000 clones, 50% to 75% of them singletons. This clone has more than one count but fewer than ten. This receptor was identified in a male donor at least 60 years old with lung cancer. The sample was tissue from the stomach, taken at autopsy.

CDR3 in DNA: TGTGCCAGCAGTGGGACCGCAACAATGTCGAATTCACCCCTCCACTTT. Its protein is CASSGTATMSNSPLHF. V gene TRBV2 combines with J gene TRBJ1-6, with D hard to call. V lost 4 bases, J lost 7 bases, and 17 bases lay in between. This CDR3 spans 16 amino acids. Looked up from germline, CDR1 is SNHLY and CDR2 is FYNNEI.